This TCR beta chain emerged from a study of graft-versus-host responses after intestinal transplantation. Whole-study context: Each of the recipients got a multivisceral, liver-intestinal, or isolated intestinal transplant.

Of note for this clone: Its target is unknown.

Study outcomes and limitations: There were GvH clones found in recipient marrow, and some of them appeared first in ileum or blood. With peak circulating GvH clone levels came an association with early post-transplant HvG declines.

Clones were sequenced by immunoSEQ multiplex PCR, and TCRdb holds only the in-frame ones, with some missing. This table holds tens of thousands of clones, over 80% found once. Unmatched junction bases numbered 5, after V lost 1 base and J lost 5 bases. The CDR3 extends over 15 amino acids. Germline loops: CDR1 SEHNR, CDR2 FQNEAQ (reference sequence). The source of this sequence is a human donor who received an intestinal transplant. This chain links TRBV7-9 with TRBJ1-1; 9 bases line up with TRBD1. Sequences were derived from unstimulated CD8+ T cells sorted from spleen or lymph node cells, sampled before intestinal transplant. The CDR3 is CASSLGWTGETEAFF. DNA of the CDR3: TGTGCCAGCAGCTTAGGCTGGACAGGGGAAACTGAAGCTTTCTTT.